One sample yielded the 19 T cell receptor beta chains listed below, sequenced in a study of CD8 T cells in Susac syndrome. Random hexamers primed reverse transcription of roughly 0.5 to 1 ug RNA. TCRdb reprocessed the immunoSEQ multiplex PCR reads with MiXCR, giving one entry per CDR3 protein. Of a few hundred thousand distinct CDR3 sequences listed, 93% are singletons. Specimen: CD4+ T cells from PBMCs. These receptors all stem from a human donor with multiple sclerosis.

The chain combines TRBV7-2 with TRBJ2-3; D uncertain. Germline-derived CDR1 and CDR2 are SGHTA and FQGNSA. The ends were cut back, 4 bases at V and 6 bases at J, with 14 bases in the middle. The CDR3 runs 14 residues. DNA for the CDR3: TGTGCCAGCAGCTCCCGTTTGGGCTCCGATACGCAGTATTTT. Translated: CASSSRLGSDTQYF.

The gene calls are TRBV3-1 and TRBJ1-1, with 9 bases lining up with TRBD1. The CDR3 totals 15 residues. Per the germline V gene, CDR1 is LGHDT and CDR2 is YNNKEL (reference sequence). V trimming: 1 base; J trimming: 5 bases; junction bases outside the gene matches: 5. The CDR3 sequence: CASSQGQTGGTEAFF. In DNA form, the CDR3 reads TGTGCCAGCAGCCAAGGACAGACAGGGGGTACTGAAGCTTTCTTT. Full variable domain (rest looked up from reference TRBV3-1 and TRBJ1-1): DTAVSQTPKYLVTQMGNDKSIKCEQNLGHDTMYWYKQDSKKFLKIMFSYNNKELIINETVPNRFSPKSPDKAHLNLHINSLELGDSAVYFCASSQGQTGGTEAFFGQGTRLTVV.

The gene calls are TRBV3-1 and TRBJ2-5; tentatively, D is TRBD1 (5 bases). V lost 0 bases and J 5 bases, leaving 13 bases between the germline ends. The CDR3 is made up of 15 amino acids. Germline CDR1 and CDR2: LGHDT and YNNKEL (reference sequence). The CDR3 DNA reads TGTGCCAGCAGCCAAGACTGGCAGGGATGGGAGACCCAGTACTTC. Its protein is CASSQDWQGWETQYF.

The chain carries TRBV30 and TRBJ1-1; the D is unclear. In germline, CDR1 is GTSNPN, CDR2 SVGIG (reference sequence). V was clipped by 2 bases and J by 4 bases, with 8 bases between them. CDR3 length equals 12 residues. The chain's CDR3 is CAWSHQTTEAFF. CDR3 nucleotide sequence: TGTGCCTGGAGTCACCAGACCACTGAAGCTTTCTTT.

The chain is built from TRBV24-1 and TRBJ2-3, with a possible D match to TRBD2 (6 bases). The CDR3 has 14 residues. V was pared by 5 bases and J by 5 bases, with 13 bases between. Germline-derived CDR1 and CDR2 are KGHDR and SFDVKD. CDR3 sequence (DNA): TGTGCCACCAGTGGGCCGGGAGTGATAGATACGCAGTATTTT. Its protein product is CATSGPGVIDTQYF.

The chain is built from TRBV29-1 and TRBJ2-5; D may correspond to TRBD1 or TRBD2 (5 bases each). The germline V gene encodes CDR1 SQVTM and CDR2 ANQGSEA. This CDR3 spans 14 amino acids. The V end lost 7 bases, the J end lost 1 base, and 16 bases lay between the germline ends. The CDR3 DNA reads TGCAGCGCAGGGACCCTAGGGTTCCAAGAGACCCAGTACTTC. This codes for CSAGTLGFQETQYF.

V and J are TRBV7-9 and TRBJ2-5; D unclear. Trimming left V 5 bases short and J 5 bases short, with 12 bases between. Germline CDR1 and CDR2: SEHNR and FQNEAQ (reference sequence). The CDR3 totals 13 residues. CDR3 sequence reads: CASSLIPRETQYF. The CDR3, as DNA: TGTGCCAGCAGCCTTATCCCCCGGGAGACCCAGTACTTC.

This clonotype has a handful of counts. V is TRBV11-2 and J is TRBJ1-1; no clear D gene. The length of the CDR3 is 14 residues. CDR1 and CDR2 (germline): SGHAT, FQNNGV. V was trimmed by 1 base and J by 4 bases, leaving 10 bases between them. The CDR3 nucleotides read TGTGCCAGCAGCTTAGGGGGTTGGGGCACTGAAGCTTTCTTT. Amino acids: CASSLGGWGTEAFF.

The genes are TRBV5-6 and TRBJ1-2; 7 bases fit TRBD1. From germline, CDR1 is SGHDT and CDR2 YYEEEE. The CDR3 is 14 amino acids. V was pared by 6 bases and J by 3 bases, with 8 bases of the junction left unmatched. CDR3 region: CASKSGGRDYGYTF. The CDR3 nucleotides read TGTGCCAGCAAGTCAGGGGGTAGAGACTATGGCTACACCTTC.

In DNA form, the CDR3 reads TGCAGTGCTAGAAGGCCCGGGAGCTCTGGAAACACCATATATTTT. It translates to CSARRPGSSGNTIYF. The chain uses TRBV20-1 and TRBJ1-3; D gene uncertain. Per the germline V gene, CDR1 is DFQATT and CDR2 is SNEGSKA (reference sequence). Trimming removed 2 bases at V and 0 bases at J, with 11 bases between. The CDR3 has 15 residues.

The chain joins TRBV18 to TRBJ2-7; D possibly corresponds to TRBD1 (6 bases). The CDR3 contains 13 residues. Trimming removed 6 bases at V and 6 bases at J, with 15 bases between. Germline V CDR1 and CDR2: KGHSH, LQKENI. The CDR3 DNA sequence: TGTGCCAGCTCGCCTACAGGGACCGGCGAGCAGTACGTC. It translates to CASSPTGTGEQYV.

The V and J genes are TRBV28 and TRBJ2-6; D gene ambiguous. CDR3 length: 15 amino acids. Germline V CDR1 and CDR2: MDHEN, SYDVKM. V gave up 2 bases and J gave up 1 base, with 6 bases separating them. CDR3 sequence reads: CASSLKGSGANVLTF. CDR3 DNA sequence: TGTGCCAGCAGTTTAAAGGGATCTGGGGCCAACGTCCTGACTTTC.

This clonotype was detected once. The chain employs TRBV2 and TRBJ1-1, with D hard to call. Looked up from germline, CDR1 is SNHLY and CDR2 is FYNNEI. Trimming shortened V by 1 base and J by 5 bases, and 8 bases separated the two germline ends. The CDR3 runs 13 residues. CDR3 coding DNA: TGTGCCAGCAGTGAAGGTGTTGTTACTGAAGCTTTCTTT. This sequence encodes CASSEGVVTEAFF. The variable domain in full, completed from reference TRBV2 and TRBJ1-1, reads EPEVTQTPSHQVTQMGQEVILRCVPISNHLYFYWYRQILGQKVEFLVSFYNNEISEKSEIFDDQFSVERPDGSNFTLKIRSTKLEDSAMYFCASSEGVVTEAFFGQGTRLTVV.

The V gene is TRBV19, the J gene TRBJ2-2; 9 nucleotides agree with TRBD1. The germline gives CDR1 LNHDA, CDR2 SQIVND (reference sequence). CDR3 length equals 14 residues. The V and J ends lost 5 bases and 5 bases, in that order; junction bases with no gene match: 3. The CDR3 DNA follows: TGTGCCAGTAGTTCCGGGACAGGGACCGGGGAGCTGTTTTTT. Translation gives CASSSGTGTGELFF.

This clonotype turned up a few times. The chain is built from TRBV12-3 or TRBV12-4 and TRBJ2-5, with D perhaps TRBD2 (6 bases). This CDR3 spans 14 amino acids. V lost 5 bases and J 4 bases, leaving 14 bases between the germline ends. The CDR3 DNA is TGTGCCAGCAGTCCACTAGCAGGAGGAGAGACCCAGTACTTC. Its protein product is CASSPLAGGETQYF.

The rearrangement joins TRBV7-8 to TRBJ1-4; D unclear. The CDR3 has 13 amino acids. Between the trimmed V and J ends, which lost 5 bases and 7 bases, there was a span of 11 bases. Germline V gene sequence: CDR1 SGHVS, CDR2 FQNEAQ. The CDR3 loop is CASSRPMSEKLFF. The CDR3 region has the DNA TGTGCCAGCAGCCGTCCCATGAGTGAAAAACTGTTTTTT.

The V gene is TRBV5-1, the J gene TRBJ2-3, with 9 bases fitting TRBD2. Trimming removed 4 bases from V and 5 bases from J; junction bases left unmatched: 5. The CDR3 is 14 amino acids. Germline assignment: CDR1 SGHRS and CDR2 YFSETQ. The CDR3 protein is CASSNSGGRDTQYF. CDR3 nucleotide sequence: TGCGCCAGCAGCAATAGCGGGGGAAGAGATACGCAGTATTTT.

The chain has TRBV7-3 and TRBJ2-1, with 7 bases matching TRBD2. Per the germline V gene, CDR1 is SGHTA and CDR2 is FQGTGA. This CDR3 has 16 residues. V lost 2 bases and J lost 7; bases outside the gene matches: 11. The CDR3 sequence is CASSLDGGSRGNEQFF. CDR3 nucleotide sequence: TGTGCCAGCAGCTTAGACGGCGGGAGCCGGGGGAATGAGCAGTTCTTC. The variable domain in full, completed from reference TRBV7-3 and TRBJ2-1, reads GAGVSQTPSNKVTEKGKYVELRCDPISGHTALYWYRQSLGQGPEFLIYFQGTGAADDSGLPNDRFFAVRPEGSVSTLKIQRTERGDSAVYLCASSLDGGSRGNEQFFGPGTRLTVL.

The V call is TRBV12-3 or TRBV12-4, the J call TRBJ2-7; D uncertain. The CDR3 sequence is 13 residues long. V lost 2 bases and J lost 6, with 11 bases in between. CDR3 in amino acids: CASSLNPASEQYF. The CDR3, as DNA: TGTGCCAGCAGTTTAAATCCCGCTAGCGAGCAGTACTTC.